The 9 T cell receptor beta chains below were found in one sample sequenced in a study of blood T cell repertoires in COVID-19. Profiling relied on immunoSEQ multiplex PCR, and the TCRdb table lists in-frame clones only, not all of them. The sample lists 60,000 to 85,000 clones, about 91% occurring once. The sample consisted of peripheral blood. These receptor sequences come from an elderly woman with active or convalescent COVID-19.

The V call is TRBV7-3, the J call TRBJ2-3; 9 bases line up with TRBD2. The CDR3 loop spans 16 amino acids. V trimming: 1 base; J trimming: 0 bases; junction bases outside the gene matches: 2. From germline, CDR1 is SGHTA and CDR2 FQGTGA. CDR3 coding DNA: TGTGCCAGCAGCTTAAGGCTAGCGGGGAGCACAGATACGCAGTATTTT. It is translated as CASSLRLAGSTDTQYF. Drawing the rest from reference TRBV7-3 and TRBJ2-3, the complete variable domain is GAGVSQTPSNKVTEKGKYVELRCDPISGHTALYWYRQSLGQGPEFLIYFQGTGAADDSGLPNDRFFAVRPEGSVSTLKIQRTERGDSAVYLCASSLRLAGSTDTQYFGPGTRLTVL.

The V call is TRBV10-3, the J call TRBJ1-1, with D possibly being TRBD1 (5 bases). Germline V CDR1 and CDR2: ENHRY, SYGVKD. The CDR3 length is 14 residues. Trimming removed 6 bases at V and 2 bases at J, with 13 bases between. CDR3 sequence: CAIRRDSTNTEAFF. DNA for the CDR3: TGTGCCATCAGGAGAGACAGTACTAACACTGAAGCTTTCTTT.

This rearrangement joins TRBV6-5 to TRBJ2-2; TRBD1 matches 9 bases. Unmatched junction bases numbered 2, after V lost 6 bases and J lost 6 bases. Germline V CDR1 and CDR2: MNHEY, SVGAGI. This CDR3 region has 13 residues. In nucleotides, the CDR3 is TGTGCCAGCAGGCGACAGGGGGCCGGGGAGCTGTTTTTT. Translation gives CASRRQGAGELFF.

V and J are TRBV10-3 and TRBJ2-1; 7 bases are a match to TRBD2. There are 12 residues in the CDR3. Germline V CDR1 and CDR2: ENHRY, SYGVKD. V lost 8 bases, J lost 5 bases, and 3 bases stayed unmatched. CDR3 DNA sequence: TGTGCCATCTCGCTAGCGGACAATGAGCAGTTCTTC. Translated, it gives CAISLADNEQFF.

CDR3 DNA sequence: TGTGCCAGCTCACCCGGGACAGGATCCATGAACACTGAAGCTTTCTTT. Its protein is CASSPGTGSMNTEAFF. The chain has TRBV18 and TRBJ1-1, with TRBD1 matching over 8 bases. CDR1 and CDR2 (germline): KGHSH, LQKENI. The V segment lost 3 bases and the J segment 0 bases; nucleotides outside the gene matches: 6. This CDR3 has 16 amino acids.

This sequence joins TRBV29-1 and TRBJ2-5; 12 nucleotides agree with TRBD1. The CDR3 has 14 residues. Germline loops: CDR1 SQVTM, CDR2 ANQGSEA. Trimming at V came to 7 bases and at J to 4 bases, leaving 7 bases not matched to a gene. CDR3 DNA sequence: TGCAGCGGCCTGGGACAGGGGGCTGGAGAGACCCAGTACTTC. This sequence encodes CSGLGQGAGETQYF.

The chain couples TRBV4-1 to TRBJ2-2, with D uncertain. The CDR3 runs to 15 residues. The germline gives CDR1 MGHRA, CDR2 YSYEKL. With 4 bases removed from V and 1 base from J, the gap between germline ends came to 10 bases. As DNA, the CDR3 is TGCGCCAGCAGCCGGCGGATAGGGAACACCGGGGAGCTGTTTTTT. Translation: CASSRRIGNTGELFF.

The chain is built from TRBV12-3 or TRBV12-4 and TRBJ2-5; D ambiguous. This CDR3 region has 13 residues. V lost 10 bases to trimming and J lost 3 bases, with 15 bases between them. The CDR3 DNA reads TGTGCCACTCGCCTTAGTTCCAAAGAGACCCAGTACTTC. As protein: CATRLSSKETQYF.

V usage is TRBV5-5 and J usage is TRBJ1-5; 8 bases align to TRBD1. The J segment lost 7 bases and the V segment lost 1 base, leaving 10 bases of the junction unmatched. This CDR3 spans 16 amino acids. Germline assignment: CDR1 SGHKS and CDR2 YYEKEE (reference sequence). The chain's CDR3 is CASSLTGGRSGQPQHF. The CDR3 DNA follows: TGTGCCAGCAGCTTGACAGGGGGAAGGAGTGGCCAGCCCCAGCATTTT.